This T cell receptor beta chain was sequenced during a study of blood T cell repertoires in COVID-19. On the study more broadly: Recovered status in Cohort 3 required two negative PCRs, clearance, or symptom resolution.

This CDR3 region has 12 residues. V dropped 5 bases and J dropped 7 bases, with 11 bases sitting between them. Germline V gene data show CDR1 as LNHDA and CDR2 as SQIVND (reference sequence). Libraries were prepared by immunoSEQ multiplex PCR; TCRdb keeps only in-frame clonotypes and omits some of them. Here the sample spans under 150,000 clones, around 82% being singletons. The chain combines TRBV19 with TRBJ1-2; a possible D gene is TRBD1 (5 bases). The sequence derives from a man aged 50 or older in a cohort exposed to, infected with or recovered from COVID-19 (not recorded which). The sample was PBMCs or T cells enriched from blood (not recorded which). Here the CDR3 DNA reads TGTGCCAGTAGTCTTCAGGGTGGTGGCTACACCTTC. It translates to CASSLQGGGYTF. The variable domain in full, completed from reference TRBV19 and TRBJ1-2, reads DGGITQSPKYLFRKEGQNVTLSCEQNLNHDAMYWYRQDPGQGLRLIYYSQIVNDFQKGDIAEGYSVSREKKESFPLTVTSAQKNPTAFYLCASSLQGGGYTFGSGTRLTVV.